Listed here is a single T cell receptor beta chain. Its cognate antigen is unknown. The sample is drawn from a study of post-analysis software for immune sequencing data. Study observations and caveats: Same-batch preparations were strongly co-clustered by F measure. Patients showed TRBV5-6, TRBV5-1 and TRBV20-1 among roughly 5 TRBV segments more frequent than in controls. Controls showed significantly higher normalized Chao1 diversity than did multiple sclerosis patients.

The germline V gene has CDR1 SQVTM and CDR2 ANQGSEA. V lost 7 bases and J 6 bases, leaving 16 bases between the germline ends. The CDR3 totals 13 residues. Presence of unique molecular identifiers characterized the TCR beta cDNA libraries. Approximately 550,000 cDNA molecules came from about 1 to 10 million T cells. TCRdb used MiXCR to reprocess the PCR reads, holding one entry per CDR3 protein. The sample has roughly 870,000 distinct CDR3 sequences, approximately 50% seen once. The specimen was blood. This TCR was recovered from a girl aged 10 to 17 with multiple sclerosis. The chain recombines TRBV29-1 with TRBJ2-4, with D tentatively TRBD1 or TRBD2 (5 bases each). CDR3 DNA sequence: TGCAGCGCTGATTTTATTGGGGGAAACATTCAGTACTTC. It codes for CSADFIGGNIQYF. Full variable domain (outside the CDR3, taken from reference TRBV29-1 and TRBJ2-4): SAVISQKPSRDICQRGTSLTIQCQVDSQVTMMFWYRQQPGQSLTLIATANQGSEATYESGFVIDKFPISRPNLTFSTLTVSNMSPEDSSIYLCSADFIGGNIQYFGAGTRLSVL.